The 3 T cell receptor beta chains given below trace back to one sample, sequenced in a study of Ad26.COV2.S vaccination and SARS-CoV-2 variants. TCRdb keeps only in-frame clones here, not all; method: immunoSEQ multiplex PCR. The sample gives over 110,000 clones, roughly 88% of which show up once; 5% is in the top ten. Material: peripheral blood, obtained after recovery from COVID-19. The receptors derive from a human donor who had recovered from COVID-19.

In its sample, this clone was seen once. This chain links TRBV3-1 (or the pseudogene TRBV3-2) with TRBJ1-4; a possible D gene is TRBD1 (5 bases). The CDR3 is made up of 18 amino acids. CDR1 LGHDT and CDR2 YNNKEL come from the germline V gene (reference sequence). The ends were cut back, 3 bases at V and 3 bases at J, with 20 bases in the middle. In DNA, the CDR3 is TGTGCCAGCAGCCAGCGACAGCGCCCGGTGATCCCTAATGAAAAACTGTTTTTT. Translation: CASSQRQRPVIPNEKLFF.

On this clone itself: One end of the junction fails to match germline, which may point to a read error. V is TRBV28 and J is TRBJ2-3; D may be TRBD1 or TRBD2 (5 bases each). The germline V gene encodes CDR1 MDHEN and CDR2 SYDVKM. This CDR3 comprises 14 residues. CDR3 loop: CACSRGGSTDTQYF. CDR3 DNA sequence: TGTGCCTGCAGTAGGGGCGGGAGCACAGATACGCAGTATTTT. The full variable domain, rest sourced from reference TRBV28 and TRBJ2-3, is DVKVTQSSRYLVKRTGEKVFLECVQDMDHENMFWYRQDPGLGLRLIYFSYDVKMKEKGDIPEGYSVSREKKERFSLILESASTNQTSMYLCACSRGGSTDTQYFGPGTRLTVL.

This clone was seen a few times. The J gene is TRBJ1-6, the V gene TRBV6-5; weak D call: TRBD1 (6 bases). V lost 0 bases to trimming and J lost 7 bases, with 13 bases between them. Looked up from germline, CDR1 is MNHEY and CDR2 is SVGAGI. The CDR3 spans 16 residues. CDR3 loop: CASSYSPRGGNSPLHF. Here the CDR3 DNA reads TGTGCCAGCAGTTACTCCCCGAGGGGGGGGAATTCACCCCTCCACTTT.